What follows are 23 T cell receptor beta chains derived from one specimen sequenced in a study of T-cell reconstitution after alpha-beta-depleted transplantation in children. Using unique molecular identifiers, the investigators prepared the TCRbeta library. TCRdb recomputed calls from the PCR reads with MiXCR, one row per CDR3 protein. The repertoire holds about 500,000 distinct CDR3 sequences, with 11% as singletons. The sequencing used PBMCs, mostly from graft donor cells, collected 180 days after TCRalphabeta/CD19-depleted stem cell transplant. These receptors were obtained from a female patient aged 2-10 years who had a stem cell transplant for aplastic anemia, so the T cells may come from the graft donor.

This clonotype has more than one count but fewer than ten. The chain couples TRBV29-1 to TRBJ2-7; D unclear. The germline V gene has CDR1 SQVTM and CDR2 ANQGSEA. CDR3 length: 13 residues. V was pared by 3 bases and J by 3 bases, with 12 bases between. CDR3 loop: CSVENSQDYEQYF. The DNA of the CDR3 is TGCAGCGTTGAGAACAGCCAAGACTACGAGCAGTACTTC.

In its sample, this clonotype was seen a few times. The chain joins TRBV7-9 to TRBJ2-7, with D possibly TRBD2 on 7 matching bases. V was shortened by 4 bases and J by 3 bases, with 13 bases between the two germline ends. The V gene's germline CDR1 is SEHNR and CDR2 FQNEAQ (reference sequence). CDR3 length: 14 residues. CDR3 DNA: TGTGCCAGCAGCTCTTCGGGGGGCGGCTACGAGCAGTACTTC. This translates into CASSSSGGGYEQYF.

This clonotype was observed a handful of times. The genes are TRBV6-2 or TRBV6-3 and TRBJ1-5; D may be TRBD1 (6 bases). Trimming removed 6 bases at V and 7 bases at J, with 19 bases between. Germline V lookup: CDR1 MNHEY, CDR2 SVGEGT. The CDR3 spans 15 residues. The CDR3 sequence: CASSGTLSGAQPQHF. CDR3 sequence (DNA): TGTGCCAGCAGCGGGACCTTGTCAGGGGCCCAGCCCCAGCATTTT.

The chain couples TRBV7-2 to TRBJ2-3, with D uncertain. From germline, CDR1 is SGHTA and CDR2 FQGNSA. The CDR3 has 14 residues. Between the trimmed V and J ends, which lost 1 base and 6 bases, there was a span of 11 bases. The CDR3 DNA follows: TGTGCCAGCAGCTTAGTACGTCAAGGGGATACGCAGTATTTT. This translates into CASSLVRQGDTQYF.

The genes are TRBV18 and TRBJ2-3; unclear D gene. Trimming stripped 3 bases from V and 2 bases from J, with 9 bases between. This CDR3 has 14 amino acids. Germline V CDR1 and CDR2: KGHSH, LQKENI. The CDR3 is CASSPPTNTDTQYF. The CDR3 nucleotides read TGTGCCAGCTCACCTCCTACCAACACAGATACGCAGTATTTT.

V and J are TRBV28 and TRBJ1-5; D gene unclear. The germline CDR1 and CDR2 sequences are MDHEN and SYDVKM. CDR3 length equals 17 residues. V shed 4 bases and J shed 0 bases, with 16 bases lying between them. CDR3 nucleotides: TGTGCCAGCAGTTCTCGAATCCTGATCTATAGCAATCAGCCCCAGCATTTT. It yields the protein CASSSRILIYSNQPQHF.

This clonotype showed up just a few times. The rearrangement uses TRBV6-1 and TRBJ1-2; unclear D gene. The V gene lost 6 bases and the J gene lost 2 bases, with 13 bases spanning the gap. CDR3 length: 14 residues. Germline assignment: CDR1 MNHNS and CDR2 SASEGT. CDR3 protein: CASRILRRNYGYTF. The CDR3 DNA follows: TGTGCCAGCAGAATCCTACGGCGAAACTATGGCTACACCTTC.

The rearrangement joins TRBV10-3 to TRBJ2-7, with 7 bases aligning to TRBD1. From germline, CDR1 is ENHRY and CDR2 SYGVKD. The trim removed 5 bases at V and 3 bases at J, leaving 7 bases unmatched. The CDR3 is 14 amino acids. The CDR3 spells CAISPGTAHYEQYF. DNA of the CDR3: TGTGCCATCAGTCCCGGGACAGCCCACTACGAGCAGTACTTC.

Many counts were recorded for this clonotype. This chain uses TRBV6-6 with TRBJ1-5; D is undetermined. This CDR3 contains 13 residues. Germline CDR1 is MNHNY and CDR2 is SVGAGI (reference sequence). Trimming left V 0 bases short and J 4 bases short, with 4 bases between. CDR3 sequence reads: CASSYSPNQPQHF. The CDR3, as DNA: TGTGCCAGCAGTTACTCCCCTAATCAGCCCCAGCATTTT.

The chain combines TRBV6-5 with TRBJ2-4, with 10 bases that match TRBD2. The length of the CDR3 is 18 residues. J was trimmed by 1 base and V by 2 bases; bases with no gene match: 8. The germline V gene has CDR1 MNHEY and CDR2 SVGAGI. CDR3 nucleotides: TGTGCCAGCAGTTACAAAGCGAGGACTAGCGGTGCCAAAAACATTCAGTACTTC. Its translation is CASSYKARTSGAKNIQYF.

This clonotype was picked up a small number of times. V gene TRBV28 combines with J gene TRBJ2-7, with D possibly TRBD2 on 5 matching bases. Trimming left V 7 bases short and J 0 bases short, with 10 bases between. Germline loops: CDR1 MDHEN, CDR2 SYDVKM. The CDR3 has 13 residues. The CDR3 protein is CASMERDSYEQYV. Here the CDR3 DNA reads TGTGCCAGCATGGAGAGGGACTCCTACGAGCAGTACGTC.

This clonotype was seen a handful of times. For the CDR3, the DNA is TGCGCCAGCAGCGGTAAGGCAGATACGCAGTATTTT. It is translated as CASSGKADTQYF. The chain uses TRBV5-1 and TRBJ2-3; no clear D. V gave up 4 bases and J gave up 4 bases, with 7 bases separating them. This CDR3 region has 12 residues. CDR1 and CDR2 from the germline V gene are SGHRS and YFSETQ.

V usage is TRBV4-3 and J usage is TRBJ2-3; weak D call: TRBD2 (6 bases). CDR1 and CDR2 (germline): LGHNA, YSLEER. The CDR3 loop spans 15 amino acids. V was clipped by 4 bases and J by 4 bases, with 15 bases between them. The CDR3 region has the DNA TGCGCCAGCAGCCCAGACTGGAGGGTAGCAGATACGCAGTATTTT. Its protein product is CASSPDWRVADTQYF.

J is TRBJ2-5 and V is TRBV25-1, with TRBD2 matching 10 bases. CDR1 and CDR2 (germline): MGHDK, SYGVNS. Trimming cost V 6 bases and J 5 bases; bases outside gene matches: 6. The CDR3 contains 14 residues. CDR3 loop: CASSRAGGPETQYF. CDR3 coding DNA: TGTGCCAGCAGCCGAGCGGGAGGGCCCGAGACCCAGTACTTC.

This clonotype was counted only a few times. CDR3 protein: CATYTGSTDTQYF. The CDR3 DNA reads TGTGCCACCTACACAGGGTCCACAGATACGCAGTATTTT. The chain has TRBV15 and TRBJ2-3; D is possibly TRBD1 (6 bases). Per germline, CDR1 LNHNV and CDR2 YYDKDF (reference sequence). V was pared by 8 bases and J by 2 bases, with 11 bases between. The CDR3 is made up of 13 amino acids. Supplemented by reference TRBV15 and TRBJ2-3, the full variable domain reads DAMVIQNPRYQVTQFGKPVTLSCSQTLNHNVMYWYQQKSSQAPKLLFHYYDKDFNNEADTPDNFQSRRPNTSFCFLDIRSPGLGDTAMYLCATYTGSTDTQYFGPGTRLTVL.

This clonotype was found a few times. The chain links TRBV27 to TRBJ2-3, with D unresolved. In germline, CDR1 is MNHEY, CDR2 SMNVEV (reference sequence). V was trimmed by 1 base and J by 0 bases, leaving 11 bases between them. This CDR3 contains 16 residues. CDR3 bases: TGTGCCAGCAGTTTATTGTTAAGATCTAGCACAGATACGCAGTATTTT. Translated: CASSLLLRSSTDTQYF.

In this sample, this clonotype turned up a few times. The chain employs TRBV28 and TRBJ2-5; D is uncertain. V was cut by 3 bases and J by 4 bases, with 12 bases left in between. Per the germline V gene, CDR1 is MDHEN and CDR2 is SYDVKM. CDR3 length: 14 residues. The CDR3 sequence: CASSFGTDPETQYF. The CDR3 bases are TGTGCCAGCAGTTTCGGTACAGATCCAGAGACCCAGTACTTC.

V gene TRBV5-6 combines with J gene TRBJ1-1; a weak D match, TRBD1 (6 bases). Germline assignment: CDR1 SGHDT and CDR2 YYEEEE. V gave up 0 bases and J gave up 4 bases, with 10 bases separating them. The CDR3 consists of 14 residues. The CDR3 reads CASSLGGAPTEAFF. DNA of the CDR3: TGTGCCAGCAGCTTGGGGGGGGCGCCCACTGAAGCTTTCTTT.

Only one count was recorded for this clonotype. The V call is TRBV7-8, the J call TRBJ2-1; 10 bases are a match to TRBD1. Germline V CDR1 and CDR2: SGHVS, FQNEAQ. J gave up 4 bases and V 6 bases, and 6 bases lay outside the gene matches. CDR3 size: 15 residues. CDR3 nucleotide sequence: TGTGCCAGCAGGGGACAGGGGAACTTGTACAATGAGCAGTTCTTC. The encoded protein is CASRGQGNLYNEQFF.

This clonotype has only a few counts. This CDR3 is CASSLWTGSNTIYF. CDR3 nucleotides: TGTGCCAGCAGTTTATGGACAGGATCAAACACCATATATTTT. This chain links TRBV28 with TRBJ1-3; tentatively, D is TRBD1 (6 bases). CDR1 is MDHEN, CDR2 SYDVKM, per germline. V lost 0 bases, J lost 6 bases, and 9 bases lay in between. This CDR3 is 14 amino acids long.

This clonotype was seen repeatedly, ten times or more. The V and J genes are TRBV5-1 and TRBJ2-3, with TRBD2 matching 11 bases. CDR3 length: 15 residues. J lost 3 bases, V lost 4 bases, and 4 bases had no gene match. Per the germline V gene, CDR1 is SGHRS and CDR2 is YFSETQ. The CDR3 nucleotides read TGCGCCAGCAGCCAAACTAGCGGGAGAACAGATACGCAGTATTTT. Protein: CASSQTSGRTDTQYF.

This clonotype was counted ten times or more. The genes are TRBV7-2 and TRBJ2-5; the D call may be TRBD1 or TRBD2 (5 bases each). This CDR3 region has 15 residues. Germline-derived CDR1 and CDR2 are SGHTA and FQGNSA. V dropped 4 bases and J dropped 6 bases, with 18 bases sitting between them. As DNA, the CDR3 is TGTGCCAGCAGCTACCGAGGGACCGAGAGGAAGACCCAGTACTTC. Amino acid sequence: CASSYRGTERKTQYF.

The chain carries TRBV20-1 and TRBJ2-1; D possibly corresponds to TRBD2 (5 bases). This CDR3 region has 13 residues. With 0 bases removed from V and 9 bases from J, the gap between germline ends came to 12 bases. Germline CDR1 reads DFQATT; CDR2 reads SNEGSKA (reference sequence). This CDR3 is CSAREDYPFEQFF. Here the CDR3 DNA reads TGCAGTGCTAGAGAAGACTACCCCTTTGAGCAGTTCTTC.